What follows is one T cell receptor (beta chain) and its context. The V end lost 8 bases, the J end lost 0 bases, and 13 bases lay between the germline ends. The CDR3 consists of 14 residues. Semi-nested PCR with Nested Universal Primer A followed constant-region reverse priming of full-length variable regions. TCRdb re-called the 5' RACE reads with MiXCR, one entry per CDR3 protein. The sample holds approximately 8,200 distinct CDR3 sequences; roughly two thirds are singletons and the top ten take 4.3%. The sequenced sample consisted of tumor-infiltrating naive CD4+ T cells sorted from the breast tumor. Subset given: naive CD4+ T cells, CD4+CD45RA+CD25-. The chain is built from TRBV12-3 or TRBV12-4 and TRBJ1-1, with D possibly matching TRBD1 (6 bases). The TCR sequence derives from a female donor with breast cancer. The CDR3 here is CASGFGQLNTEAFF. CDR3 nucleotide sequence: TGTGCCAGCGGCTTCGGACAGTTGAACACTGAAGCTTTCTTT.